These T cell receptor beta chains were read from a single sample in a study of blood T cell repertoires in COVID-19. Measured with immunoSEQ multiplex PCR; TCRdb has only the in-frame clones, and not every one. The table lists approximately 100,000 clones, roughly nine tenths of them singletons. The sample was peripheral blood. The receptors here all came from a woman aged 80 or older with acute or convalescent COVID-19. Both conserved end residues are part of each CDR3. The D gene is left open where the match is weak. The listing skips clone size in some rows; elsewhere it reads once, few, many or a size class.

>TRBJ2-7|TRBD1|TRBV18|once
CASSPLKGQGTYEQYF
TGTGCCAGCTCACCACTTAAAGGACAGGGGACCTACGAGCAGTACTTC
>TRBJ2-3|NA|TRBV20-1|NA
CSAPRPDTQYF
TGCAGTGCCCCTCGTCCAGATACGCAGTATTTT
>TRBJ1-2|TRBD1|TRBV24-1|NA
CATSDSGQDYGYTF
TGTGCCACCAGTGATTCCGGACAGGACTATGGCTACACCTTC
>TRBJ1-5|TRBD1|TRBV6-6|NA
CASSPLMTGGRNQPQHF
TGTGCCAGCAGTCCGCTCATGACAGGGGGCAGGAATCAGCCCCAGCATTTT
>TRBJ1-1|TRBD1|TRBV28|NA
CASSFRGWGKGAGTEAFF
TGTGCCAGCAGTTTTAGGGGCTGGGGGAAGGGGGCAGGGACTGAAGCTTTCTTT
>TRBJ2-7|TRBD1|TRBV27|NA
CASSLTGTGLSLRSYEQYF
TGTGCCAGCAGTTTAACCGGGACAGGGTTGTCCCTGCGCTCCTACGAGCAGTACTTC
>TRBJ2-7|TRBD1|TRBV5-4|NA
CASSFRDRGLLNEQYF
TGTGCCAGCAGCTTCCGGGACAGGGGGCTACTGAACGAGCAGTACTTC
>TRBJ1-3|NA|TRBV2|NA
CASSSQGTQSTIYF
TGTGCCAGCAGTTCACAGGGAACCCAAAGCACCATATATTTT
>TRBJ1-4|TRBD1|TRBV4-2|NA
CASSQATGRSEKLFF
TGTGCCAGCAGCCAAGCGACAGGGCGTAGTGAAAAACTGTTTTTT
>TRBJ2-7|NA|TRBV27|NA
CASSLRLDREQYF
TGTGCCAGCAGTTTAAGGCTAGATCGCGAGCAGTACTTC
>TRBJ2-3|NA|TRBV5-4|NA
CASSTGLHTDTQYF
TGTGCCAGCAGCACCGGACTGCACACAGATACGCAGTATTTT
>TRBJ1-2|NA|TRBV20-1|NA
CSAPDNNGYTF
TGCAGTGCTCCCGACAATAATGGCTACACCTTC
>TRBJ1-6|NA|TRBV27|NA
CASSFAGQTNSPLHF
TGTGCCAGCAGTTTCGCAGGACAGACGAATTCACCCCTCCACTTT
>TRBJ1-2|NA|TRBV18|NA
CASSPFGGANYGYTF
TGTGCCAGCTCACCATTTGGCGGAGCCAACTATGGCTACACCTTC